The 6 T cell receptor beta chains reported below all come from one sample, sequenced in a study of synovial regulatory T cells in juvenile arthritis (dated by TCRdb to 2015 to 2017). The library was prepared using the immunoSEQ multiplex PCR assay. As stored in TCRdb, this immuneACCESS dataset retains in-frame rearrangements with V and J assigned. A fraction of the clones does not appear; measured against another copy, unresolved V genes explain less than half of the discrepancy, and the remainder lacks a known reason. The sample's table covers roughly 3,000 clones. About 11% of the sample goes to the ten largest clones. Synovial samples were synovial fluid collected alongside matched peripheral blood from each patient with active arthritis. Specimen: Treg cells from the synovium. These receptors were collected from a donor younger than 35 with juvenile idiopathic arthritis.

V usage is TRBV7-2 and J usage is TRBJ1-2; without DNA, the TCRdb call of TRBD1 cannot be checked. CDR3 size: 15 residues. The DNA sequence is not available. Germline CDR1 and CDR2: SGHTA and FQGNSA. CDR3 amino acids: CASSLPRGGIYGYTF.

The CDR3 reads CASSYGQGRQETQYF. V usage is TRBV7-9 and J usage is TRBJ2-5; the D gene TCRdb calls, TRBD1, cannot be checked with no DNA. The CDR3 is 15 amino acids. No DNA is given. Germline lookup yields CDR1 SEHNR and CDR2 FQNEAQ (reference sequence).

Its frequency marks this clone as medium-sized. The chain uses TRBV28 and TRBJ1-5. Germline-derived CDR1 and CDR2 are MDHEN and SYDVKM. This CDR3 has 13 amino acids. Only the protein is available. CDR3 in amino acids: CASSLYGNQPQHF.

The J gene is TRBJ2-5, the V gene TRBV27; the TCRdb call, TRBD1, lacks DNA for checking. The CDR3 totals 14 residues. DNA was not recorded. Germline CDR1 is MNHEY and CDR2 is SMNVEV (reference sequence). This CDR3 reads CASSDRQERETQYF.

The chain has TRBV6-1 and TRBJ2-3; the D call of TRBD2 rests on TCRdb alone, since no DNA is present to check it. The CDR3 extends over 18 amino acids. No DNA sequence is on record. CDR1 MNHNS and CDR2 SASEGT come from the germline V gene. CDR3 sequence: CASSGARGLAGLLDTQYF.

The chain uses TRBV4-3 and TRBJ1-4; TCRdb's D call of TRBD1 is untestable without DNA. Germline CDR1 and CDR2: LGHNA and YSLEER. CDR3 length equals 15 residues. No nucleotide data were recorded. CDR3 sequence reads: CASSQTETGWEKLFF.